This T cell receptor (beta chain) was found in a study of OX40 agonist ivuxolimab in advanced cancers. Overall study results and limits: CD8+ T cells averaged more expanded clones than CD4+.

With regard to this clone: The antigen remains undetermined.

Some clones are missing from TCRdb's copy, which holds only in-frame ones; the method was immunoSEQ multiplex PCR. The sample comprises tens of thousands of clones, approximately 80% of which are singletons, and under 7% rests with the top ten. The CDR3 covers 14 residues. Germline V gene sequence: CDR1 MNHNS, CDR2 SASEGT. V was pared by 3 bases and J by 4 bases, with 13 bases between. This clonotype was sampled from an adult with an advanced solid tumor such as melanoma, head and neck, liver or kidney cancer. The V gene is TRBV6-1, the J gene TRBJ2-7, with a possible D match to TRBD2 (6 bases). The input for sequencing was CD4+ or CD8+ T cells sorted from blood, taken in a trial of the OX40 agonist ivuxolimab. The CDR3 region has the DNA TGTGCCAGCAGTGACGGCTTTGGGACTTACGAGCAGTACTTC. Its translation is CASSDGFGTYEQYF.